These 2 T cell receptor beta chains share one sample of origin, sequenced in a study of metastatic and nonmetastatic thyroid tumors. TCRdb re-analyzed the PCR reads through MiXCR. The table lists 22,000 or so clones, 35% to 45% of them singletons. Treatment of any kind had been given to no patient before thyroid surgery. Material: blood. The source of these receptors is a male donor with papillary thyroid cancer or a benign thyroid nodule (not recorded which). Some clones in this sample may be carry-over from other donors' samples.

This clone came up many times. This chain uses TRBV10-1 with TRBJ2-2, with 12 bases aligning to TRBD2. The J segment lost 4 bases and the V segment lost 2 bases, leaving 2 bases of the junction unmatched. Germline CDR1 reads WNHNN; CDR2 reads SYGVQD (reference sequence). The CDR3 spans 16 residues. In nucleotides, the CDR3 is TGCGCCAGCAGTGAGGGGACTAGCGGGTTCACCGGGGAGCTGTTTTTT. Translated, it gives CASSEGTSGFTGELFF.

This clone was seen only a few times. The chain has TRBV10-3 and TRBJ1-2, with D maybe TRBD1 (5 bases). V was clipped by 6 bases and J by 9 bases, with 23 bases between them. Germline CDR1 ENHRY, CDR2 SYGVKD. The CDR3 runs to 15 residues. The CDR3 nucleotides read TGTGCCATCAGGGATTCAGGGCTCACCAATCATCGCTACACCTTC. This translates into CAIRDSGLTNHRYTF.